This passage covers 18 T cell receptor beta chains from one sample sequenced in a study of T cell responses to AZD1222 COVID-19 vaccine. The protocol was immunoSEQ multiplex PCR, while the TCRdb copy is restricted to in-frame clones and leaves out a portion. The sample lists roughly 200,000 clones, 91% seen once, with 1.5% to 2% in the top ten. This sample comprised peripheral blood, obtained 28 days after the second AZD1222 dose. The receptors originated from an adult who received the AZD1222 COVID-19 vaccine.

J is TRBJ1-2 and V is TRBV29-1; D not resolved. The CDR3 covers 13 residues. Trimming cost V 4 bases and J 7 bases, with 16 bases left between them. The germline CDR1 and CDR2 sequences are SQVTM and ANQGSEA. The CDR3 sequence: CSVVATWEGGYTF. The CDR3 coding sequence is TGCAGCGTTGTCGCTACCTGGGAGGGTGGCTACACCTTC.

This chain links TRBV5-1 with TRBJ2-5, with D possibly being TRBD1 (6 bases). Germline V gene sequence: CDR1 SGHRS, CDR2 YFSETQ. This CDR3 spans 14 amino acids. With 4 bases removed from V and 5 bases from J, the gap between germline ends came to 15 bases. The CDR3 loop is CASSGRQAWETQYF. In nucleotides, the CDR3 is TGCGCCAGCAGCGGTCGACAGGCCTGGGAGACCCAGTACTTC.

This rearrangement joins TRBV7-6 to TRBJ2-5; 11 bases map to TRBD2. The V segment lost 1 base and the J segment 5 bases; nucleotides outside the gene matches: 3. Germline CDR1 is SGHVS and CDR2 is FNYEAQ. This CDR3 spans 15 amino acids. The chain's CDR3 is CASSLGASGGETQYF. The CDR3 DNA reads as TGTGCCAGCAGCTTAGGGGCTAGCGGGGGGGAGACCCAGTACTTC.

The chain couples TRBV5-1 to TRBJ2-7, with 7 bases aligning to TRBD1. Unmatched junction bases numbered 12, after V lost 4 bases and J lost 5 bases. Germline V gives CDR1 SGHRS, CDR2 YFSETQ. This CDR3 has 15 amino acids. The DNA of the CDR3 is TGCGCCAGCAGCGGGAATGACAGGGCCGGGGACGAGCAGTACTTC. This gives the protein CASSGNDRAGDEQYF.

This clone occurred once. The J gene is TRBJ1-2, the V gene TRBV19; maybe TRBD1 (6 bases). The germline V gene encodes CDR1 LNHDA and CDR2 SQIVND (reference sequence). Trimming removed 10 bases at V and 1 base at J, with 22 bases between. This CDR3 contains 16 residues. In nucleotides, the CDR3 is TGTGCCACAAGGGCTTGGGGACGACAGGATAACTATGGCTACACCTTC. The encoded protein is CATRAWGRQDNYGYTF.

V gene TRBV7-3 combines with J gene TRBJ2-1; TRBD2 aligns across 9 bases. The length of the CDR3 is 15 residues. CDR1 and CDR2 from the germline V gene are SGHTA and FQGTGA. V lost 6 bases and J lost 6; bases outside the gene matches: 9. The CDR3 region is CASSRSGSETNEQFF. The CDR3 nucleotides read TGTGCCAGCAGTCGTAGCGGGAGCGAAACCAATGAGCAGTTCTTC.

The chain uses TRBV7-9 and TRBJ1-2, with 9 bases identical to TRBD1. The V gene end was trimmed by 0 bases and the J gene end by 7 bases; junction bases not matched to a gene: 9. Germline CDR1 SEHNR, CDR2 FQNEAQ (reference sequence). The CDR3 has 16 residues. The CDR3 sequence is CASSLAPGQGLRGYTF. DNA of the CDR3: TGTGCCAGCAGCTTAGCGCCGGGACAGGGCTTGCGTGGCTACACCTTC.

J is TRBJ2-4 and V is TRBV29-1; 7 bases are a match to TRBD2. Germline V gives CDR1 SQVTM, CDR2 ANQGSEA. The CDR3 has 12 amino acids. V shed 6 bases, J shed 6 bases, and the junction held 5 bases outside the gene matches. Here the CDR3 DNA reads TGCAGCGTCTACGGGAGGACAAACATTCAGTACTTC. Encoded protein: CSVYGRTNIQYF.

The chain is built from TRBV6-5 and TRBJ2-6; D call uncertain. From germline, CDR1 is MNHEY and CDR2 SVGAGI. The CDR3 runs 15 residues. The V end was cut by 4 bases, the J end by 0 bases, with 7 bases between. In nucleotides, the CDR3 is TGTGCCAGCAGTTCGACGGACTCTGGGGCCAACGTCCTGACTTTC. This translates into CASSSTDSGANVLTF.

The rearrangement links TRBV19 to TRBJ1-3; 7 nucleotides line up with TRBD1. Germline-derived CDR1 and CDR2 are LNHDA and SQIVND (reference sequence). The CDR3 has 14 amino acids. With V trimmed by 6 bases and J by 2 bases, 4 bases remained unmatched. The CDR3 DNA sequence: TGTGCCAGTAGATTGACAGGGCCTGGAAACACCATATATTTT. This sequence encodes CASRLTGPGNTIYF.

The V gene is TRBV7-2, the J gene TRBJ2-3; D is undetermined. Germline V gene data show CDR1 as SGHTA and CDR2 as FQGNSA. Trimming left V 6 bases short and J 1 base short, with 17 bases between. This CDR3 contains 16 residues. CDR3 sequence (DNA): TGTGCCAGCAGATCTAGGGCCTCGACGGGCACAGATACGCAGTATTTT. It encodes CASRSRASTGTDTQYF.

The chain combines TRBV27 with TRBJ2-3; D is ambiguous. V lost 0 bases, J lost 1 base, and 14 bases lay in between. The CDR3 runs 17 residues. Germline V gene data show CDR1 as MNHEY and CDR2 as SMNVEV (reference sequence). The CDR3 protein is CASSLSYYSRGTDTQYF. For the CDR3, the DNA is TGTGCCAGCAGTTTATCGTACTACAGTAGAGGCACAGATACGCAGTATTTT.

The rearrangement links TRBV7-3 to TRBJ1-6; TRBD1 might be the D (6 bases). Germline V CDR1 and CDR2: SGHTA, FQGTGA. Trimming shortened V by 5 bases and J by 6 bases, and 14 bases separated the two germline ends. The CDR3 is 15 residues long. The CDR3 here is CASSLVAGVNSPLHF. CDR3 coding DNA: TGTGCCAGCAGCCTCGTCGCAGGGGTTAATTCACCCCTCCACTTT.

The chain combines TRBV6-2 or TRBV6-3 with TRBJ1-4; perhaps TRBD1 as D (6 bases). CDR3 length: 13 amino acids. CDR1 is MNHEY, CDR2 SVGEGT, per germline. V lost 1 base and J 8 bases, leaving 8 bases between the germline ends. CDR3 sequence reads: CASSYWGREKLFF. DNA for the CDR3: TGTGCCAGCAGTTACTGGGGGCGGGAAAAACTGTTTTTT.

This clone has a single count. This chain links TRBV19 with TRBJ2-7; tentative D call: TRBD2 (7 bases). The CDR3 sequence is 14 residues long. Germline values: CDR1 LNHDA, CDR2 SQIVND (reference sequence). V was shortened by 6 bases and J by 2 bases, with 14 bases between the two germline ends. This CDR3 reads CASRTRGGTYEQYF. The DNA of the CDR3 is TGTGCCAGTAGAACGAGGGGGGGAACCTACGAGCAGTACTTC.

The chain joins TRBV5-8 to TRBJ2-5; 9 bases align to TRBD2. Trimming cost V 7 bases and J 5 bases; bases outside gene matches: 9. The CDR3 is 14 amino acids. Germline CDR1 SGHTS, CDR2 YDEGEE. The CDR3 DNA follows: TGTGCCAGCGAGCGGGGGGCGGTGAGGGAGACCCAGTACTTC. Translating gives CASERGAVRETQYF.

The J gene is TRBJ2-3, the V gene TRBV2; 9 nucleotides line up with TRBD1. The CDR3 runs 14 residues. J gave up 1 base and V 6 bases, and 2 bases lay outside the gene matches. Germline CDR1 reads SNHLY; CDR2 reads FYNNEI. The DNA for the CDR3 is TGTGCCAGCAGCCGACAGGGGGGCACAGATACGCAGTATTTT. This gives the protein CASSRQGGTDTQYF.

CDR3 DNA sequence: TGTGCCAGCAGCCGACTGACAGGGAAGGCCGGGGAGCTGTTTTTT. As protein: CASSRLTGKAGELFF. The V and J genes are TRBV5-5 and TRBJ2-2; 7 bases agree with TRBD1. J gave up 6 bases and V 4 bases, and 9 bases lay outside the gene matches. The CDR3 consists of 15 residues. The germline gives CDR1 SGHKS, CDR2 YYEKEE (reference sequence).